This T cell receptor (beta chain) originates from a study of T and B cells in COVID-19 patients (TCRdb year 2020). Turning to the overall study: Using TRB and IGH repertoire sequencing of peripheral blood, the study characterized adaptive immunity in COVID-19 patients who had active infection or had recovered. The TCR and BCR sequence repository comprised over 35 patients and approximately 69 time points, with over 7 million TCR sequences analysed. As many as 9 follow-up blood samples were collected from each patient, and in some individuals these samples spanned different disease stages. Critical illness requiring mechanical ventilation or ECMO was present in about 55% of the 20 patients in the active-infection cohort. Because samples were available both during active disease and after recovery, a couple of patients were counted in both the recovered and the active cohorts. Patients in the recovered cohort had a median age of around 34 years, compared with 67 years for patients in the active-infection cohort. A recovered cohort comprised more than 15 patients contributing about 22 samples, mostly after mild to moderate COVID-19 managed as outpatients. In the active-infection cohort, about 90% of the roughly 20 patients had comorbidities linked to unfavorable COVID-19 outcome. An age-matched reference group of 39 healthy donors negative for COVID-19 antibodies served as the comparison for repertoire analyses.

Sequencer: Illumina MiSeq. Multiplex PCR with BIOMED2 TRB-A/B primer pools was used to amplify the TRB rearrangements. Illumina-compatible adapters and 7-nucleotide sample barcodes were added to the amplicons in two consecutive PCRs. All library PCRs used Phusion HS II polymerase. The amplicons were purified from gel with the NucleoSpin Gel and PCR Clean-up kit, measured on Qubit, and combined at 4 nM. The quality of the amplicon pool was checked on an Agilent 2100 Bioanalyzer prior to Illumina next-generation sequencing. Turning to the authors' computational methods: Annotation of TRB rearrangements was done in MiXCR 3.0.8 with the default MiXCR reference library. Non-productive reads and sequences with fewer than 2 reads were removed, and each unique CDR3 nucleotide sequence was counted as one clone. Clonality, diversity, richness and V-J gene usage were computed in R 3.5.1. GLIPH2 was used for TCR clustering by CDR3 similarity, and generation probabilities were calculated by OLGA. Only GLIPH2 clusters with at least four unique TCR clonotypes present in at least three individuals were retained. TCRdb's own reprocessing of the public reads used fastp at Q25 and MiXCR and kept productive beta chains. Merged by CDR3 protein, the rows form single entries marked with the most common genes and DNA. The V and J calls and clone size come from TCRdb's table, not from the authors' own analysis. This sample comprises roughly 5,800 distinct CDR3 sequences, about 24% of them detected only once. About 20% of the sample is in the top ten clones.

V is reduced by 0 bases and J by 4 bases, leaving a spacing of 1 base between them. According to the germline V gene, CDR1 reads SGHDN and CDR2 reads FVKESK. Including cysteine and phenylalanine, the CDR3 has 11 amino acids. Solely the CDR3 DNA is kept, with 33 bases framed from the first base. What the research found in general, with its limitations: A total of about 2,400 TCR clusters were exclusive to the recovered cohort, and approximately 28 of those clusters were low-pGen clusters. Specific T cell subsets (CD4+/Treg/CD8+) and sorted SARS-CoV-2-responsive or tetramer+ T cells had not yet been sequenced, with those experiments still ongoing. Few blood samples were available from mildly ill patients while symptoms were present or from severe cases at early time points. TRB repertoires were found to be highly clonal in active COVID-19, whereas diversity and richness at recovery were found to rise above healthy donor levels. TRBV/TRBJ gene usage was reported as strongly skewed in patients with COVID-19. The reported TCR clusters were said to need prospective validation before any clinical use. The cohort was considered too small for HLA contributions to COVID-19 susceptibility or severity to be assessed.

This clonotype is characterized as medium-sized (0.01 to 0.1%). The clone's antigen remains unknown. No base quality information exists; no much larger clone differs at one position. Genomic DNA extracted from blood was used in amounts of roughly 240-500 ng for amplification of TRB repertoires. Sequencing input: blood. This receptor was obtained from a human donor with active COVID-19. The sequence is built from TRBV14 and TRBJ2-7, with the D gene call left open. The CDR3 region: CASSQEYEQYF. The DNA is as follows: TGTGCCAGCAGCCAAGAATACGAGCAGTACTTC.